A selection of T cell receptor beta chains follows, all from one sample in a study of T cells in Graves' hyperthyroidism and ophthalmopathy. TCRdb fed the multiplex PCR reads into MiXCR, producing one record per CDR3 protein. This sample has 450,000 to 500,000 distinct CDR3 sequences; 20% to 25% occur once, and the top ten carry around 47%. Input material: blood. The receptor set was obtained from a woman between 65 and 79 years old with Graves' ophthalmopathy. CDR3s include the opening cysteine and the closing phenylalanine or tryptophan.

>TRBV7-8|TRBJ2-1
CASSFQSTSGIYNEQFF
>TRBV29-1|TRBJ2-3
CSVEGRREGGTDTQYF
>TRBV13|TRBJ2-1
CASSDRGQAYNEQFF
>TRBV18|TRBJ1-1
CASSPQAVSVLNTEAFF
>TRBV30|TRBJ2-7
CAWSVPGYEQYF
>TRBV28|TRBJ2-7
CASRPGTPHEQYF
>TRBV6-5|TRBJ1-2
CASSYVRGGYGYTF
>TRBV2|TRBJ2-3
CATSSGRAIDTQYF
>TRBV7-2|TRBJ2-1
CASSLSQNSYNEQFF
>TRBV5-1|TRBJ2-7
CASRPPTSGSVYEQYF
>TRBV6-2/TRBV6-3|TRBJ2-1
CASSYVASGYNEQFF
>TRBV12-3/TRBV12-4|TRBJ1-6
CASSLTDNSPLHF
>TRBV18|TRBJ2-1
CASSPLPELSSYNEQFF
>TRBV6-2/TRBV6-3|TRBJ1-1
CASSYRAGTGGANTEAFF
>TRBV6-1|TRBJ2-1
CASSYSDRAVADEQFF
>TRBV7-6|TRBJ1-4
CASSEMTGVANEKLFF
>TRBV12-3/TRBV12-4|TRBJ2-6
CASTQRLGTRSSGASVLTF
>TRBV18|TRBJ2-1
CASSLSPPSDNEQFF
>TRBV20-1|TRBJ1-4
CSAKRQGPFQKLFF
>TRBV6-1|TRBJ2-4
CVSSKRTGAIKNIQYF
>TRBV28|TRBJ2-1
CASTETNEQFF
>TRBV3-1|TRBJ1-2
CASSQFRGTSNYGYTF
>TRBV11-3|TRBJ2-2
CASSSSHGELFF
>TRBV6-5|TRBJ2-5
CASSYRGDQETQYF
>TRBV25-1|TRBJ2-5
CASSDLGGQETQYF
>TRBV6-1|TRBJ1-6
CASSDRDRNSPLHF
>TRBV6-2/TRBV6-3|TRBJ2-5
CASTPQGGTAAAREGGPGETQYF
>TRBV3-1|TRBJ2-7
CASSQDRVGEQYF
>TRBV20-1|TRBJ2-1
CSARVGTSGKNEQFF
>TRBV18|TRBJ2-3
CASSPGASGSFTDTQYF
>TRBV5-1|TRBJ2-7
CASSWTPTGVYEQYF
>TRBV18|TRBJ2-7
CASSPRRSGEQYF
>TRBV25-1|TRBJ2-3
CASSESLPPTDTQYF
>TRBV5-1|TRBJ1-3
CASSLDPGHSGNTIYF
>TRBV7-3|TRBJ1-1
CASSLGQLANTEAFF
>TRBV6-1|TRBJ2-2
CASRGDRPPGELFF
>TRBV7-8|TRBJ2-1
CASSLVATSYRMGNNEQFF
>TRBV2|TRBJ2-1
CASSVYQGLVQRDRNEQFF
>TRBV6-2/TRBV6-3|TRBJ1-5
CASTNGQGSQPQHF
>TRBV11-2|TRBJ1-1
CASSPLGANTEAFF
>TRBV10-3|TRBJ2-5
CAIRAGGASETQYF
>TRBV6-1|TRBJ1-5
CASSGDSLQPQHF
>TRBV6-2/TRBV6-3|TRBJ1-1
CASRLDRATNTEAFF
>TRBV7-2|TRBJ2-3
CASNPTTDTQYF
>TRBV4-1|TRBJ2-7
CASSPDPGAGALDEQYF
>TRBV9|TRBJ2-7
CASSARTSSYEQYF
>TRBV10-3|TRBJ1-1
CAIRGQVENTEAFF
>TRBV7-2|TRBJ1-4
CASSLVGGRATNEKLFF
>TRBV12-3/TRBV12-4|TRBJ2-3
CASSSRVPDTQYF
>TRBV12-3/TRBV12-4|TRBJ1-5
CATSEHQNQPQHF
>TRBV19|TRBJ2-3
CAGTGLGGRPTDDTQYF
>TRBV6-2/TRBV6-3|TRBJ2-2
CASSDIAGVVGELFF
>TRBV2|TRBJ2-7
CASSGVGAIISYEQYF
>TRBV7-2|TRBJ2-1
CASSLGTSGRKPYNEQFF